This T cell receptor beta chain emerged from a study of CD8 T cells in ankylosing spondylitis. The germline V gene has CDR1 ENHRY and CDR2 SYGVKD. The CDR3 is made up of 11 amino acids. The V and J ends lost 1 base and 12 bases, in that order; junction bases with no gene match: 2. Researchers built TCR beta libraries using quantitative 5'-RACE with molecular barcodes. TCRdb called the 5' RACE reads again in MiXCR, with one record for every CDR3 protein. The data contain about 250,000 distinct CDR3 sequences, about 18% of them singletons. Regarding the study as a whole: Disease-linked clones displayed a CD8+ phenotype and appeared relatively rarely in peripheral blood. Ankylosing spondylitis blood appeared to be characterized by a TCR beta motif of fewer than ten highly homologous variants. Matched ankylosing spondylitis synovial fluid reportedly contained a significantly enriched population of disease-linked clones.

The table lists this clonotype with a few counts. Its specificity is not known. The sample taken for sequencing was blood, either unsorted or a sorted T cell fraction (not recorded which). The V gene is TRBV10-3, the J gene TRBJ2-7; 8 bases agree with TRBD1. The TCR was taken from a male donor with ankylosing spondylitis or in good health (not recorded which). The chain's CDR3 is CAISELGQVYF. The CDR3 DNA is TGTGCCATCAGTGAGTTGGGACAGGTGTACTTC.